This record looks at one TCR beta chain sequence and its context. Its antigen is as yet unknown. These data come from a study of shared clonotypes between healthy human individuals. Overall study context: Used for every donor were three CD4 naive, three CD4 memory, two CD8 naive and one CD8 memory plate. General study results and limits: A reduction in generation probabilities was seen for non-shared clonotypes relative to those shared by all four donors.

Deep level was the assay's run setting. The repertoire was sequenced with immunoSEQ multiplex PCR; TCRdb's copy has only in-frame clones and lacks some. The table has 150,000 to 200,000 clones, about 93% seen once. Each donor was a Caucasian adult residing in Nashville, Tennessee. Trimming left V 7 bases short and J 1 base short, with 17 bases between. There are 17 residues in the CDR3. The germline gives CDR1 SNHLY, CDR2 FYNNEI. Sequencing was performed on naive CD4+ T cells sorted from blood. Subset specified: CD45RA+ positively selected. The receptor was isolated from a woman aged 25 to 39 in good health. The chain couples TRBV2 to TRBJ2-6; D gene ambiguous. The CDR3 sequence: CASNHRAPNSGANVLTF. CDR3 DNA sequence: TGTGCCAGCAACCACCGGGCCCCTAATTCTGGGGCCAACGTCCTGACTTTC.